This passage covers 8 T cell receptor beta chains from one sample sequenced in a study of OX40 agonist ivuxolimab in advanced cancers. The data were produced by immunoSEQ multiplex PCR, yet TCRdb's version contains in-frame clones alone and is incomplete. The sample records tens of thousands of clones, 70% to 90% being singletons. Source: CD4+ or CD8+ T cells sorted from blood, taken in a trial of the OX40 agonist ivuxolimab. Receptor source: an adult with an advanced solid tumor such as melanoma, head and neck, liver or kidney cancer.

The rearrangement links TRBV10-2 to TRBJ2-7; a possible D gene is TRBD1 (5 bases). The germline CDR1 and CDR2 sequences are WSHSY and SAAADI. The CDR3 spans 13 residues. Trimming stripped 3 bases from V and 2 bases from J, with 8 bases between. CDR3 in DNA: TGCGCCAGCAGTGAAGTAGGGGCCTACGAGCAGTACTTC. Its translation is CASSEVGAYEQYF.

This chain links TRBV4-1 with TRBJ2-7; D might be TRBD2 (5 bases). The length of the CDR3 is 12 residues. Deletions cut 1 base from V and 7 bases from J, with 8 bases between. Germline assignment: CDR1 MGHRA and CDR2 YSYEKL. CDR3 coding DNA: TGCGCCAGCAGCCAAGCACTAGGAGAGCAGTACTTC. Translation: CASSQALGEQYF.

The CDR3 DNA sequence: TGTGCCAGCCGACGCACAGGGAAAGCGCACACTGAAGCTTTCTTT. Amino acids: CASRRTGKAHTEAFF. The chain employs TRBV21-1 and TRBJ1-1; no check of the table's D call, TRBD1, against the DNA was made. TRBV21-1 is designated a pseudogene. CDR3 size: 15 residues.

V is TRBV6-5 and J is TRBJ1-2; maybe TRBD1 (5 bases). V was trimmed by 5 bases and J by 4 bases, leaving 11 bases between them. Germline-derived CDR1 and CDR2 are MNHEY and SVGAGI. This CDR3 has 13 amino acids. The CDR3 sequence is CASSQGIGYGYTF. The CDR3 DNA reads TGTGCCAGCAGTCAGGGAATCGGCTATGGCTACACCTTC.

The V call is TRBV10-1, the J call TRBJ2-3; D remains ambiguous. The V gene's germline CDR1 is WNHNN and CDR2 SYGVQD (reference sequence). The CDR3 runs 16 residues. Trimming stripped 2 bases from V and 4 bases from J, with 16 bases between. As DNA, the CDR3 is TGCGCCAGCAGTGAGGGACCCAGAGGCAGGTCAGATACGCAGTATTTT. Amino acid sequence: CASSEGPRGRSDTQYF.

The chain is built from TRBV7-9 and TRBJ2-3; TRBD2 matches at 14 bases. With V trimmed by 0 bases and J by 1 base, 6 bases remained unmatched. The germline V gene has CDR1 SEHNR and CDR2 FQNEAQ (reference sequence). The CDR3 consists of 19 residues. CDR3 residues: CASSLAGTSGSHGTDTQYF. The CDR3 nucleotides read TGTGCCAGCAGCTTAGCGGGGACTAGCGGGAGTCACGGCACAGATACGCAGTATTTT.

The rearrangement links TRBV5-1 to TRBJ2-2, with D possibly being TRBD1 (6 bases). Germline CDR1 reads SGHRS; CDR2 reads YFSETQ. This CDR3 is 14 amino acids long. Trimming removed 5 bases from V and 1 base from J, with 9 bases in between. Written as DNA, the CDR3 is TGCGCCAGCAGAGAGACAGGGAACACCGGGGAGCTGTTTTTT. Protein: CASRETGNTGELFF.

The genes are TRBV14 and TRBJ2-5; D is tentatively TRBD1 or TRBD2 (6 bases each). The CDR3 is made up of 15 amino acids. Trimming cost V 3 bases and J 4 bases, with 15 bases left between them. Per the germline V gene, CDR1 is SGHDN and CDR2 is FVKESK. In DNA, the CDR3 is TGTGCCAGCAGCCATAACTTAGGGGGGCGAGAGACCCAGTACTTC. This translates into CASSHNLGGRETQYF.